Listed below are T cell receptor beta chains from one sample, sequenced in a study of shared clonotypes between healthy human individuals. Sequenced by immunoSEQ multiplex PCR; TCRdb stores in-frame clones only, minus some. The top ten clones hold around 1.5% of a sample with about 980,000 clones, less than 85% of them seen once. The sample consisted of memory CD4+ T cells sorted from blood. The source is a young man in good health. The CDR3 runs from the conserved cysteine through the conserved F or W. The D gene is left open where the match is weak. Where a row states a size, it is once, few, many or the class of an expanded clone; other rows omit it.

clone size	J gene	V gene	D gene	CDR3 protein	CDR3 DNA
.	TRBJ2-1	TRBV19	TRBD1	CASSIRGQTVHEQFF	TGTGCCAGTAGTATTAGGGGACAGACGGTCCATGAGCAGTTCTTC
.	TRBJ1-1	TRBV7-7	.	CASSFREGTEAFF	TGTGCTAGCAGCTTCAGGGAAGGGACTGAAGCTTTCTTT
once	TRBJ2-7	TRBV30	.	CAWSRAVDYGEQYF	TGTGCCTGGAGCCGAGCGGTGGACTATGGCGAGCAGTACTTC
.	TRBJ1-2	TRBV6-5	TRBD1	CASSSGQSSYGYTF	TGTGCCAGCAGCTCGGGACAGTCAAGCTATGGCTACACCTTC
few	TRBJ2-5	TRBV7-6	.	CASSRPGQETQYF	TGTGCCAGCAGTCGGCCGGGACAAGAGACCCAGTACTTC
.	TRBJ2-2	TRBV4-1	.	CASSPHEGIGTGELFF	TGCGCCAGCAGTCCCCATGAGGGCATCGGCACCGGGGAGCTGTTTTTT
.	TRBJ2-7	TRBV18	.	CASSRDTSSYEQYF	TGTGCCAGCTCACGGGACACTAGCTCCTACGAGCAGTACTTC
.	TRBJ1-1	TRBV7-2	.	CASSLVRNTEAFF	TGTGCCAGCAGCTTAGTCCGGAACACTGAAGCTTTCTTT
once	TRBJ1-1	TRBV7-3	TRBD1	CASSLSTGGNTEAFF	TGTGCCAGCAGCTTAAGTACAGGGGGGAACACTGAAGCTTTCTTT
.	TRBJ2-5	TRBV10-3	TRBD1	CAISAQQGARETQYF	TGTGCCATCAGTGCCCAACAGGGGGCTAGGGAGACCCAGTACTTC
few	TRBJ1-5	TRBV19	.	CASSTGQTNQPQHF	TGTGCCAGTAGTACCGGACAGACGAATCAGCCCCAGCATTTT
.	TRBJ1-4	TRBV1	.	CTSSQARRREKLFF	TGCACCAGCAGCCAGGCCAGGCGGAGGGAAAAACTGTTTTTT
.	TRBJ1-1	TRBV27	TRBD1	CASSFLRDRGKGAEAFF	TGTGCCAGCAGCTTCCTGAGGGACAGGGGAAAAGGCGCTGAAGCTTTCTTT
.	TRBJ2-5	TRBV5-1	.	CASSRWAGQGQETQYF	TGCGCCAGCAGTCGATGGGCAGGGCAGGGACAAGAGACCCAGTACTTC
.	TRBJ1-6	TRBV2	.	CASSLQGSHSPLHF	TGTGCCAGCAGCCTCCAGGGATCCCATTCACCCCTCCACTTT
.	TRBJ2-1	TRBV15	TRBD2	CATSSRAGDLYNEQFF	TGTGCCACCAGCAGCAGAGCGGGGGACCTTTACAATGAGCAGTTCTTC
.	TRBJ2-7	TRBV11-3	.	CASSLGGTAYEQYF	TGTGCCAGCAGCTTAGGCGGGACCGCCTACGAGCAGTACTTC